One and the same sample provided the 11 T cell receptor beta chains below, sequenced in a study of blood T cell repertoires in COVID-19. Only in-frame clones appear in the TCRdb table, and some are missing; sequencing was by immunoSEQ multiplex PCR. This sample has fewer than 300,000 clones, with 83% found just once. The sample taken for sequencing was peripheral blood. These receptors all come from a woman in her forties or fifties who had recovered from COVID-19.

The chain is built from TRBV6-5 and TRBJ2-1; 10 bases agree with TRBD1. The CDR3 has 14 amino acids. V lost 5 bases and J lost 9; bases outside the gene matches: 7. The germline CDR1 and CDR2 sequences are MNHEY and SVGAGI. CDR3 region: CASSPGQGRGEQFF. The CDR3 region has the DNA TGTGCCAGCAGTCCGGGACAGGGGCGGGGTGAGCAGTTCTTC.

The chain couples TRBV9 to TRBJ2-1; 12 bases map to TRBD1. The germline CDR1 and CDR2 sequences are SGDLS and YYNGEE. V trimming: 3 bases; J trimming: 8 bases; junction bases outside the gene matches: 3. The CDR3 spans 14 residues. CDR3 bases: TGTGCCAGCAGCGACCGGGACAGGGGGCATGAGCAGTTCTTC. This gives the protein CASSDRDRGHEQFF.

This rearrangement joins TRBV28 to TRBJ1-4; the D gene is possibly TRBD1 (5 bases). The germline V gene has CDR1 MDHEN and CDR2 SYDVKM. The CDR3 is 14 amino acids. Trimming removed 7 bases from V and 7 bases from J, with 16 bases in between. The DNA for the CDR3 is TGTGCCAGCACCCTCCCGGGGGTGAGTGAAAAACTGTTTTTT. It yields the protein CASTLPGVSEKLFF.

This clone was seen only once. The CDR3 coding sequence is TGTGCCAGCAGCTTGTCGGGGGATTACAATGAGCAGTTCTTC. This gives the protein CASSLSGDYNEQFF. The chain has TRBV7-2 and TRBJ2-1; possibly TRBD2 for D (6 bases). With 3 bases removed from V and 4 bases from J, the gap between germline ends came to 10 bases. Germline values: CDR1 SGHTA, CDR2 FQGNSA. The CDR3 runs to 14 residues.

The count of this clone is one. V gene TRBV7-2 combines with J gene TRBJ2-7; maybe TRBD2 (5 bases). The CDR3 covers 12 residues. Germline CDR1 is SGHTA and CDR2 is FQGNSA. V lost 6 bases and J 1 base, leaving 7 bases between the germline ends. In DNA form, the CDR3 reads TGTGCCAGCAGAGCGGAATCCTACGAGCAGTACTTC. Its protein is CASRAESYEQYF.

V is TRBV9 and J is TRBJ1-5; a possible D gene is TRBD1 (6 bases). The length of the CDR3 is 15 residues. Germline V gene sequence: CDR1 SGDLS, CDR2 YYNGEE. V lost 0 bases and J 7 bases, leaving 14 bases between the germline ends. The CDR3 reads CASSVDGGAGQPQHF. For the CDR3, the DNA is TGTGCCAGCAGCGTAGACGGGGGGGCAGGGCAGCCCCAGCATTTT. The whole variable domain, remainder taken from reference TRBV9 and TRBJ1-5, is DSGVTQTPKHLITATGQRVTLRCSPRSGDLSVYWYQQSLDQGLQFLIQYYNGEERAKGNILERFSAQQFPDLHSELNLSSLELGDSALYFCASSVDGGAGQPQHFGDGTRLSIL.

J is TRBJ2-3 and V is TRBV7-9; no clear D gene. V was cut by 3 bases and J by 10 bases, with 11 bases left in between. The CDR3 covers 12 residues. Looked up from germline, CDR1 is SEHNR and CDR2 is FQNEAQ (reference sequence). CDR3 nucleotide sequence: TGTGCCAGCAGCTTCGGCAGCGAAGCGCAGTATTTT. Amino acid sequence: CASSFGSEAQYF. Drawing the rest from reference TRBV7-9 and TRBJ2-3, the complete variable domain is DTGVSQNPRHKITKRGQNVTFRCDPISEHNRLYWYRQTLGQGPEFLTYFQNEAQLEKSRLLSDRFSAERPKGSFSTLEIQRTEQGDSAMYLCASSFGSEAQYFGPGTRLTVL.

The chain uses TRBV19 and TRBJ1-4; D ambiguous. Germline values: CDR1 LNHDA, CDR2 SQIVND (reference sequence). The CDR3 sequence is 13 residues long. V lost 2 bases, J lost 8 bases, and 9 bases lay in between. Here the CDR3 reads CASSISDGEKLFF. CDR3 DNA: TGTGCCAGTAGTATAAGCGATGGCGAAAAACTGTTTTTT.

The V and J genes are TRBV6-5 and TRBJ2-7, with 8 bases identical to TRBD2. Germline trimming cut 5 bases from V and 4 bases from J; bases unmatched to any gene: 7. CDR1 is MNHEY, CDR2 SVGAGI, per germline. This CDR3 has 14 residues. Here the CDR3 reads CASSKGLVAYEQYF. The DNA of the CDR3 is TGTGCCAGCAGTAAGGGACTAGTAGCTTACGAGCAGTACTTC.

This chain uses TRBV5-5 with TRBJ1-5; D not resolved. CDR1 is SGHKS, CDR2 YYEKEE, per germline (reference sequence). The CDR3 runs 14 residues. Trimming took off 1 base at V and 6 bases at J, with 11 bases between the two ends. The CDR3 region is CASSLKSSGQPQHF. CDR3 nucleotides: TGTGCCAGCAGCTTGAAAAGCTCGGGTCAGCCCCAGCATTTT.

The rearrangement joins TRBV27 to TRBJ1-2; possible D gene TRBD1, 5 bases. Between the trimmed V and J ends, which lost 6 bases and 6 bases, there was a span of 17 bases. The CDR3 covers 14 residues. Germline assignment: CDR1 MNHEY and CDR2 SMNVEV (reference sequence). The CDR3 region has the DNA TGTGCCAGCAGAGCCTCCGGGGGATCTCATGGCTACACCTTC. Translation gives CASRASGGSHGYTF.